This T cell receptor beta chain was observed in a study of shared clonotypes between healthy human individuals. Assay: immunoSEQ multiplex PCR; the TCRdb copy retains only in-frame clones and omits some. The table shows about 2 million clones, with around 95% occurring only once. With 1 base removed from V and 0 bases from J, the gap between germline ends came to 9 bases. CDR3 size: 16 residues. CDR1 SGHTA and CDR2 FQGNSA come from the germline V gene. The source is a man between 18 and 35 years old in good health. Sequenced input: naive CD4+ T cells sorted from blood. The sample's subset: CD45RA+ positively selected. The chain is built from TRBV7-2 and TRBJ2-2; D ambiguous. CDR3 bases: TGTGCCAGCAGCTTAGAAGAGTGGTCGAACACCGGGGAGCTGTTTTTT. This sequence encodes CASSLEEWSNTGELFF.